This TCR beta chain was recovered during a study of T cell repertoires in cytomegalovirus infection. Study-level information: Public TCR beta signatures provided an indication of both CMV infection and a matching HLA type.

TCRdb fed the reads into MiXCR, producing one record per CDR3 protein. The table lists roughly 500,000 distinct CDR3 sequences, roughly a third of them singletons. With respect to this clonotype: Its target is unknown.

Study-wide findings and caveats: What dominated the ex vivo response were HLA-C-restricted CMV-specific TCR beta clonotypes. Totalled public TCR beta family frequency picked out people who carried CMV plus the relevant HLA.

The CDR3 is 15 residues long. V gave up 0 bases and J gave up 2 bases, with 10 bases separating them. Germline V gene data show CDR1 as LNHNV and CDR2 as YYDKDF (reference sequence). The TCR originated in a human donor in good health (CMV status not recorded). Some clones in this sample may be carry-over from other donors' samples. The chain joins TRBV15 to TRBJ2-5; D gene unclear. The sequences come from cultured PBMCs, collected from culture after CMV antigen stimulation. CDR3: CATSRDPGRQETQYF. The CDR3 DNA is TGTGCCACCAGCAGAGATCCGGGCAGACAAGAGACCCAGTACTTC. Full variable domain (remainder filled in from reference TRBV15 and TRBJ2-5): DAMVIQNPRYQVTQFGKPVTLSCSQTLNHNVMYWYQQKSSQAPKLLFHYYDKDFNNEADTPDNFQSRRPNTSFCFLDIRSPGLGDTAMYLCATSRDPGRQETQYFGPGTRLLVL.